The 5 T cell receptor beta chains given below trace back to one sample, sequenced in a study of Ad26.COV2.S vaccination and SARS-CoV-2 variants (dated by TCRdb to about 2021). Libraries were constructed by the immunoSEQ multiplex PCR assay. TCRdb obtained this table from immuneACCESS and retained in-frame rearrangements with V and J assigned. These tables miss some clones; where compared with another copy, unresolved V genes account for less than half of the shortfall, and the remainder is unexplained. The sample table lists 350,000 to 450,000 clones, around 82% of them with a count of one. The top ten clonotypes cover around 7% of the sample. This sample's treatment or condition label indicates: roughly 19 received Ad26.COV2.S at low or high dose, single or two shots; 5 received placebo; per-sample allocation not given. For vaccine and placebo recipients, repertoires were sequenced using samples collected on day 63 after the first injection.

Source: peripheral blood, taken in a trial of Ad26.COV2.S vaccine versus placebo. The receptors stem from a person between 18 and 65 years old who received the Ad26.COV2.S COVID-19 vaccine or a placebo.

The rearrangement uses TRBV14 and TRBJ2-7, with 8 bases aligning to TRBD1. Germline assignment: CDR1 SGHDN and CDR2 FVKESK. The CDR3 totals 12 residues. The junction had 1 base not matched to a gene; V was cut back by 3 bases and J by 6 bases. CDR3 sequence: CASSQDRVEQYF. The CDR3 DNA reads as TGTGCCAGCAGCCAGGACAGGGTCGAGCAGTACTTC.

The rearrangement links TRBV7-9 to TRBJ1-3; D unclear. Germline loops: CDR1 SEHNR, CDR2 FQNEAQ (reference sequence). Trimming pared 5 bases from V and 2 bases from J, leaving 4 bases between. The CDR3 length is 12 residues. As DNA, the CDR3 is TGTGCCAGCAGCCGTGCTGGAAACACCATATATTTT. It codes for CASSRAGNTIYF.

The rearrangement uses TRBV13 and TRBJ2-1; D gene uncertain. V lost 0 bases and J lost 0, with 6 bases in between. This CDR3 region has 15 residues. Germline-derived CDR1 and CDR2 are PRHDT and FYEKMQ (reference sequence). As DNA, the CDR3 is TGTGCCAGCAGCTTAGGTCGCGCCTCCTACAATGAGCAGTTCTTC. Translated: CASSLGRASYNEQFF.

V usage is TRBV5-4 and J usage is TRBJ1-1; 8 bases line up with TRBD1. The CDR3 runs to 14 residues. CDR1 SGHNT and CDR2 YYREEE come from the germline V gene (reference sequence). The junction had 1 base not matched to a gene; V was cut back by 2 bases and J by 1 base. CDR3 protein: CASSFDRGNTEAFF. CDR3 nucleotides: TGTGCCAGCAGCTTCGACAGGGGGAACACTGAAGCTTTCTTT.

The rearrangement links TRBV29-1 to TRBJ1-4, with 9 bases matching TRBD1. The CDR3 consists of 12 residues. Looked up from germline, CDR1 is SQVTM and CDR2 is ANQGSEA. With V trimmed by 7 bases and J by 8 bases, 5 bases remained unmatched. For the CDR3, the DNA is TGCAGCGCAGGACAGGGGAACGAAAAACTGTTTTTT. Encoded protein: CSAGQGNEKLFF.